Listed here are 28 T cell receptor beta chains from one sample, sequenced in a study of cytotoxic CD8 clonotypes in ibrutinib-treated CLL. Repertoires were generated with immunoSEQ multiplex PCR, while TCRdb's copy carries only in-frame clones and drops some. The sample contains 65,000 to 90,000 clones, 70% to 90% of which appear only once. The source was PBMCs, collected after 24 months of ibrutinib treatment. The receptor set was obtained from a human donor with chronic lymphocytic leukemia.

The V gene is TRBV6-6, the J gene TRBJ1-5, with a tentative D call TRBD1 (6 bases). V lost 5 bases, J lost 3 bases, and 14 bases lay in between. The CDR3 runs 15 residues. Germline-derived CDR1 and CDR2 are MNHNY and SVGAGI (reference sequence). The CDR3 here is CASSQDSAPNQPQHF. As DNA, the CDR3 is TGTGCCAGCAGTCAGGACAGCGCGCCCAATCAGCCCCAGCATTTT.

The V gene is TRBV7-2, the J gene TRBJ2-1, with 7 bases lining up with TRBD1. V was pared by 4 bases and J by 6 bases, with 9 bases of the junction left unmatched. The CDR3 runs 15 residues. Germline assignment: CDR1 SGHTA and CDR2 FQGNSA. CDR3 sequence reads: CASSWKQGSGNEQFF. In nucleotides, the CDR3 is TGTGCCAGCAGCTGGAAACAGGGGAGTGGCAATGAGCAGTTCTTC.

The rearrangement joins TRBV10-3 to TRBJ1-3, with TRBD1 as a possible D gene (5 bases). The CDR3 contains 17 residues. The V and J ends lost 0 bases and 0 bases respectively, with 12 bases between them. CDR1 ENHRY and CDR2 SYGVKD come from the germline V gene. The CDR3 is CAISESRGRGSGNTIYF. CDR3 DNA: TGTGCCATCAGTGAGTCGCGGGGACGGGGCTCTGGAAACACCATATATTTT.

Note on this clone: This may come from a read error, since a much larger clone is one base off. V gene TRBV7-2 combines with J gene TRBJ1-5, with D possibly TRBD1 on 6 matching bases. Trimming pared 1 base from V and 1 base from J, leaving 8 bases between. Germline assignment: CDR1 SGHTA and CDR2 FQGNSA. The CDR3 contains 15 residues. CDR3 residues: CTSSLVTGSNQPQHF. CDR3 in DNA: TGTACCAGCAGCTTAGTCACAGGGAGCAATCAGCCCCAGCATTTT.

The rearrangement uses TRBV12-2 and TRBJ1-1; no check of the table's D call, TRBD1, against the DNA was made. TRBV12-2 is described as a pseudogene. The CDR3 loop spans 15 amino acids. CDR3 in amino acids: CASRLGTGVSTEAFF. In nucleotides, the CDR3 is TGTGCAAGTCGCTTAGGGACAGGGGTAAGTACTGAAGCTTTCTTT.

The chain is built from TRBV7-9 and TRBJ1-2, with unresolved D. The CDR3 is 15 amino acids. Germline V gene data show CDR1 as SEHNR and CDR2 as FQNEAQ (reference sequence). The V end was cut by 0 bases, the J end by 6 bases, with 14 bases between. In DNA, the CDR3 is TGTGCCAGCAGCTTAGCGAGAGGGCGCGACGATGGCTACACCTTC. This translates into CASSLARGRDDGYTF.

Worth noting for this clone: This specimen includes other DNA sequences encoding the same CDR3. This chain uses TRBV5-1 with TRBJ2-3; TRBD1 matches 7 bases. Germline CDR1 SGHRS, CDR2 YFSETQ. CDR3 length equals 14 residues. Trimming at V came to 0 bases and at J to 5 bases, leaving 3 bases not matched to a gene. The CDR3 here is CASSLDRGQDTQYF. The CDR3 DNA follows: TGCGCCAGCAGCTTGGACAGGGGACAAGATACGCAGTATTTT.

This chain connects TRBV18 to TRBJ2-1; TRBD1 matches at 7 bases. CDR3 length: 13 amino acids. Per germline, CDR1 KGHSH and CDR2 LQKENI. V was clipped by 8 bases and J by 8 bases; unmatched bases: 9. The CDR3 is CASTGQMLDEQFF. The CDR3 nucleotides read TGTGCCAGCACGGGACAGATGCTGGATGAGCAGTTCTTC.

The chain has TRBV25-1 and TRBJ2-1; D could derive from TRBD1 or TRBD2 (6 bases each). V shed 2 bases and J shed 10 bases, with 9 bases lying between them. Germline CDR1 reads MGHDK; CDR2 reads SYGVNS. The CDR3 covers 12 residues. In DNA, the CDR3 is TGTGCCAGCAGTGAAGGGGGGCGAGAGCAGTTCTTC. This gives the protein CASSEGGREQFF.

The rearrangement joins TRBV30 to TRBJ2-7; tentative D call: TRBD1 (5 bases). Germline CDR1 reads GTSNPN; CDR2 reads SVGIG (reference sequence). V gave up 5 bases and J gave up 5 bases, with 16 bases separating them. The CDR3 is made up of 13 amino acids. CDR3 in DNA: TGTGCCTGGGGGTCCCAGGGTGCCCACGAGCAGTACTTC. As protein: CAWGSQGAHEQYF.

This clone was seen more than once but under ten times. The chain uses TRBV7-3 and TRBJ2-2; a weak D match, TRBD2 (5 bases). This CDR3 has 14 amino acids. Germline CDR1 reads SGHTA; CDR2 reads FQGTGA. Trimming left V 7 bases short and J 4 bases short, with 13 bases between. DNA for the CDR3: TGTGCCAGCAATGAGGACTCTAGCACCGGGGAGCTGTTTTTT. It is translated as CASNEDSSTGELFF.

The V and J genes are TRBV6-4 and TRBJ2-1; D may be TRBD2 (5 bases). CDR3 size: 14 residues. CDR1 is MRHNA and CDR2 is SNTAGT in the germline V gene. V lost 2 bases to trimming and J lost 7 bases, with 12 bases between them. CDR3 residues: CASSDRDMLNEQFF. The CDR3 nucleotides read TGTGCCAGCAGTGACCGGGATATGCTAAATGAGCAGTTCTTC.

The V call is TRBV6-1, the J call TRBJ2-1, with D hard to call. The germline V gene encodes CDR1 MNHNS and CDR2 SASEGT. CDR3 length: 15 amino acids. V lost 8 bases to trimming and J lost 0 bases, with 14 bases between them. The CDR3 DNA follows: TGTGCCAGCGCCGTAGCAGCGAGCTCCTACAATGAGCAGTTCTTC. It is translated as CASAVAASSYNEQFF.

The chain has TRBV11-1 and TRBJ2-7; 8 bases align to TRBD1. The J segment lost 3 bases and the V segment lost 4 bases, leaving 5 bases of the junction unmatched. The CDR3 spans 14 residues. Germline V gives CDR1 SGHAT, CDR2 FQDESV (reference sequence). CDR3 sequence (DNA): TGTGCCAGCAGCTCGACAGGGGTCCGCTACGAGCAGTACTTC. Amino acids: CASSSTGVRYEQYF.

The chain combines TRBV7-2 with TRBJ2-1, with D hard to call. The V gene lost 3 bases and the J gene lost 6 bases, with 12 bases spanning the gap. The CDR3 is 14 amino acids. Looked up from germline, CDR1 is SGHTA and CDR2 is FQGNSA. As DNA, the CDR3 is TGTGCCAGCAGCTTCGGAGAACTAACCAATGAGCAGTTCTTC. Amino acids: CASSFGELTNEQFF. The variable domain in full, with the rest retrieved from reference TRBV7-2 and TRBJ2-1, is GAGVSQSPSNKVTEKGKDVELRCDPISGHTALYWYRQSLGQGLEFLIYFQGNSAPDKSGLPSDRFSAERTGGSVSTLTIQRTQQEDSAVYLCASSFGELTNEQFFGPGTRLTVL.

The V call is TRBV29-1, the J call TRBJ1-5, with TRBD1 identical over 7 bases. V shed 5 bases and J 7 bases; nucleotides not matched to a gene: 8. CDR1 and CDR2 (germline): SQVTM, ANQGSEA. This CDR3 has 13 residues. The CDR3 reads CSVRQGVHQPQHF. The CDR3 DNA follows: TGCAGCGTTCGACAGGGAGTTCACCAGCCCCAGCATTTT. The full variable domain, completed using reference TRBV29-1 and TRBJ1-5, is SAVISQKPSRDICQRGTSLTIQCQVDSQVTMMFWYRQQPGQSLTLIATANQGSEATYESGFVIDKFPISRPNLTFSTLTVSNMSPEDSSIYLCSVRQGVHQPQHFGDGTRLSIL.

The chain employs TRBV7-3 and TRBJ2-3; the D gene is possibly TRBD1 (5 bases). Trimming cost V 2 bases and J 6 bases, with 9 bases left between them. The CDR3 extends over 13 amino acids. Per the germline V gene, CDR1 is SGHTA and CDR2 is FQGTGA. The CDR3 spells CASSLAQEDTQYF. The CDR3 DNA sequence: TGTGCCAGCAGCTTAGCACAGGAGGATACGCAGTATTTT. The full variable domain, rest sourced from reference TRBV7-3 and TRBJ2-3, is GAGVSQTPSNKVTEKGKYVELRCDPISGHTALYWYRQSLGQGPEFLIYFQGTGAADDSGLPNDRFFAVRPEGSVSTLKIQRTERGDSAVYLCASSLAQEDTQYFGPGTRLTVL.

The chain carries TRBV6-5 and TRBJ2-7, with a possible D match to TRBD2 (7 bases). This CDR3 comprises 16 residues. CDR1 is MNHEY, CDR2 SVGAGI, per germline. V lost 2 bases and J 3 bases, leaving 17 bases between the germline ends. The DNA of the CDR3 is TGTGCCAGCAGTTACCCCGCCGGGGGAGGGGGCTACGAGCAGTACTTC. Its protein product is CASSYPAGGGGYEQYF.

The chain joins TRBV6-1 to TRBJ1-6; D may be TRBD1 (5 bases). V lost 3 bases and J lost 7, with 7 bases in between. The CDR3 has 13 residues. Germline V CDR1 and CDR2: MNHNS, SASEGT. This CDR3 reads CASSDRDNSPLHF. CDR3 sequence (DNA): TGTGCCAGCAGTGACAGGGACAATTCACCCCTCCACTTT.

This clone was seen once. The chain links TRBV5-6 to TRBJ2-6; TRBD1 agrees at 10 bases. The CDR3 length is 16 residues. CDR1 SGHDT and CDR2 YYEEEE come from the germline V gene. The J segment lost 0 bases and the V segment lost 4 bases, leaving 1 base of the junction unmatched. The CDR3 loop reads CASSGTGDSGANVLTF. In DNA, the CDR3 is TGTGCCAGCAGCGGGACAGGGGACTCTGGGGCCAACGTCCTGACTTTC.

In its sample, this clone was seen a few times. The rearrangement uses TRBV7-2 and TRBJ1-5; D unresolved. CDR1 is SGHTA, CDR2 FQGNSA, per germline. The V gene lost 5 bases and the J gene lost 4 bases, with 18 bases spanning the gap. This CDR3 spans 16 amino acids. The CDR3, as DNA: TGTGCCAGCAGCCACTTTTATGAGGAGCAGAATCAGCCCCAGCATTTT. Residues: CASSHFYEEQNQPQHF. The variable domain in full, with the rest retrieved from reference TRBV7-2 and TRBJ1-5, is GAGVSQSPSNKVTEKGKDVELRCDPISGHTALYWYRQSLGQGLEFLIYFQGNSAPDKSGLPSDRFSAERTGGSVSTLTIQRTQQEDSAVYLCASSHFYEEQNQPQHFGDGTRLSIL.

V usage is TRBV2 and J usage is TRBJ1-3; D remains ambiguous. V gave up 5 bases and J gave up 4 bases, with 9 bases separating them. The germline gives CDR1 SNHLY, CDR2 FYNNEI. The CDR3 is 13 amino acids. The CDR3: CASSRADGNTIYF. CDR3 sequence (DNA): TGTGCCAGCAGTCGGGCGGACGGAAACACCATATATTTT.

The chain recombines TRBV7-3 with TRBJ2-3; 7 bases map to TRBD2. The V and J ends lost 2 bases and 1 base, in that order; junction bases with no gene match: 3. CDR1 SGHTA and CDR2 FQGTGA come from the germline V gene. This CDR3 has 15 residues. CDR3 sequence (DNA): TGTGCCAGCAGCTTACTAGCGGCTGGCACAGATACGCAGTATTTT. This codes for CASSLLAAGTDTQYF.

V gene TRBV19 combines with J gene TRBJ2-1; D possibly uses TRBD1 or TRBD2 (7 bases each). The CDR3 contains 18 residues. Germline V gene sequence: CDR1 LNHDA, CDR2 SQIVND (reference sequence). Trimming took off 4 bases at V and 3 bases at J, with 22 bases between the two ends. DNA of the CDR3: TGTGCCAGTAGTACCCCAGCGGGACAGACGATCCGCTACAATGAGCAGTTCTTC. Encoded protein: CASSTPAGQTIRYNEQFF. Complete variable domain (other parts from reference TRBV19 and TRBJ2-1): DGGITQSPKYLFRKEGQNVTLSCEQNLNHDAMYWYRQDPGQGLRLIYYSQIVNDFQKGDIAEGYSVSREKKESFPLTVTSAQKNPTAFYLCASSTPAGQTIRYNEQFFGPGTRLTVL.

The chain carries TRBV19 and TRBJ2-6; D might be TRBD2 (6 bases). The V end lost 5 bases, the J end lost 0 bases, and 8 bases lay between the germline ends. The CDR3 length is 15 residues. Germline V gene lookup returns CDR1 LNHDA and CDR2 SQIVND (reference sequence). The DNA for the CDR3 is TGTGCCAGTAGTTTGCGGGACTCTGGGGCCAACGTCCTGACTTTC. Its protein is CASSLRDSGANVLTF.

This clone appeared a single time. The chain is built from TRBV6-6 and TRBJ2-5, with a weak D call TRBD1 (5 bases). Germline CDR1 is MNHNY and CDR2 is SVGAGI (reference sequence). V was clipped by 0 bases and J by 2 bases, with 10 bases between them. The CDR3 loop spans 15 amino acids. The DNA for the CDR3 is TGTGCCAGCAGTTACTCGTTTAGGGGTCAAGAGACCCAGTACTTC. The encoded protein is CASSYSFRGQETQYF.

This chain connects TRBV10-3 to TRBJ2-5, with TRBD2 matching over 7 bases. Germline V gene sequence: CDR1 ENHRY, CDR2 SYGVKD. The CDR3 runs 18 residues. Unmatched junction bases numbered 16, after V lost 3 bases and J lost 3 bases. The CDR3 protein is CAISDSGRVPREKETQYF. In nucleotides, the CDR3 is TGTGCCATCAGTGACTCGGGGAGGGTCCCCAGGGAAAAAGAGACCCAGTACTTC.

The chain links TRBV27 to TRBJ2-3; the D is unclear. CDR3 length: 11 residues. The germline gives CDR1 MNHEY, CDR2 SMNVEV (reference sequence). V lost 7 bases and J lost 4, with 6 bases in between. CDR3 in DNA: TGTGCCAGCATGCTGGCAGATACGCAGTATTTT. Its translation is CASMLADTQYF.